This T cell receptor (beta chain) was recovered during a study of T-cell memory formation after mild COVID-19. Points from the study as a whole: Memory sampled before infection contained some responding clones, suggesting cross-reactive memory joined.

TCRdb re-derived calls from the 5' RACE reads in MiXCR, one entry per CDR3 protein. The table records a few hundred thousand distinct CDR3 sequences, around 27% of them present only once. Germline-derived CDR1 and CDR2 are SGHDT and YYEEEE. The CDR3 has 15 residues. Trimming took off 2 bases at V and 5 bases at J, with 15 bases between the two ends. Details on this clonotype: Its antigen is not identified.

Sample: PBMCs or a T cell subset sorted from them (not recorded which). The rearrangement links TRBV5-6 to TRBJ2-3, with D possibly called TRBD1 or TRBD2 (6 bases each). The clonotype originates from an adult woman who had mild COVID-19 (a few samples of this study predate the infection). Cell type and time point are not known. As DNA, the CDR3 is TGTGCCAGCAGCTTCTCCAACGGGGGCGTAGATACGCAGTATTTT. This encodes CASSFSNGGVDTQYF.